These 10 T cell receptor beta chains came from one sample sequenced in a study of vaccination and CD4 T cells after COVID-19. Noted treatment: roughly 10-day PBMC culture with coronavirus spike peptide pools or control peptides (ViraFEST assay). The unexposed donor gave CD4+ T cells before the COVID-19 pandemic (2011-2018). CD4+ T cells that had been cultured provided DNA sequenced with the Oncomine TCR Beta short-read assay. In this case, cultured CD4+ T cells provided the extracted genomic DNA. TCRdb reprocessed the PCR reads with MiXCR, giving one entry per CDR3 protein. The profile shows some 9,700 distinct CDR3 sequences, roughly a third of them singletons. These receptors lack a known antigen. The material sequenced was CD4+ T cells from blood, cultured in vitro. These receptors came from a human donor in good health.

This chain uses TRBV7-2 with TRBJ2-5; perhaps TRBD1 as D (6 bases). V lost 8 bases to trimming and J lost 1 base, with 17 bases between them. Per germline, CDR1 SGHTA and CDR2 FQGNSA. The CDR3 sequence is 15 residues long. The CDR3 here is CASVSGGRSQETQYF. The CDR3 DNA is TGTGCCAGCGTTTCTGGGGGCAGGAGCCAAGAGACCCAGTACTTC.

The chain has TRBV6-4 and TRBJ2-1, with a weak D call TRBD2 (5 bases). V lost 9 bases and J 2 bases, leaving 20 bases between the germline ends. Germline lookup yields CDR1 MRHNA and CDR2 SNTAGT. The CDR3 has 16 amino acids. CDR3 residues: CASPGRASHPYNEQFF. The CDR3, as DNA: TGTGCCAGTCCCGGGCGGGCTAGCCACCCCTACAATGAGCAGTTCTTC.

This chain links TRBV7-3 with TRBJ2-7, with D possibly called TRBD1 or TRBD2 (5 bases each). The CDR3 has 14 residues. Trimming shortened V by 2 bases and J by 2 bases, and 10 bases separated the two germline ends. The germline V gene has CDR1 SGHTA and CDR2 FQGTGA. The CDR3 coding sequence is TGTGCCAGCAGCTTAGGCCGGGGCACCTACGAGCAGTACTTC. It encodes CASSLGRGTYEQYF.

The chain recombines TRBV5-1 with TRBJ1-1; D gene ambiguous. CDR1 and CDR2 from the germline V gene are SGHRS and YFSETQ. V lost 1 base and J 2 bases, leaving 9 bases between the germline ends. The CDR3 has 14 amino acids. CDR3 in amino acids: CASSLLTGNTEAFF. CDR3 bases: TGCGCCAGCAGCTTGTTGACGGGAAACACTGAAGCTTTCTTT.

The rearrangement joins TRBV11-1 to TRBJ2-7; D is perhaps TRBD1 (5 bases). V lost 4 bases to trimming and J lost 0 bases, with 13 bases between them. Germline V lookup: CDR1 SGHAT, CDR2 FQDESV (reference sequence). This CDR3 comprises 15 residues. Here the CDR3 reads CASSSSTGSSYEQYF. In DNA, the CDR3 is TGTGCCAGCAGCTCCTCAACAGGAAGCTCCTACGAGCAGTACTTC.

This clonotype was seen more than once but under ten times. The chain couples TRBV28 to TRBJ1-6; perhaps TRBD1 as D (6 bases). Trimming stripped 9 bases from V and 7 bases from J, with 19 bases between. Germline V lookup: CDR1 MDHEN, CDR2 SYDVKM. The CDR3 is 15 residues long. The CDR3 coding sequence is TGTGCCAGTAAAACAGGGACCCTCCCAAATTCACCCCTCCACTTT. Protein product: CASKTGTLPNSPLHF.

The V and J genes are TRBV5-5 and TRBJ2-2; TRBD1 aligns across 8 bases. Germline CDR1 reads SGHKS; CDR2 reads YYEKEE (reference sequence). V shed 7 bases and J 2 bases; nucleotides not matched to a gene: 7. This CDR3 comprises 15 residues. CDR3 nucleotides: TGTGCCAGCGCCCAGACAGGGGCTAACACCGGGGAGCTGTTTTTT. Protein product: CASAQTGANTGELFF. The full variable domain, rest sourced from reference TRBV5-5 and TRBJ2-2, is DAGVTQSPTHLIKTRGQQVTLRCSPISGHKSVSWYQQVLGQGPQFIFQYYEKEERGRGNFPDRFSARQFPNYSSELNVNALLLGDSALYLCASAQTGANTGELFFGEGSRLTVL.

This clonotype has a handful of counts. This rearrangement joins TRBV27 to TRBJ2-7, with no clear D. Trimming cost V 5 bases and J 2 bases, with 16 bases left between them. CDR3 length: 15 amino acids. In germline, CDR1 is MNHEY, CDR2 SMNVEV (reference sequence). CDR3 in DNA: TGTGCCAGCAGTCCGGCCGAGGCGGTGGCCTACGAGCAGTACTTC. It translates to CASSPAEAVAYEQYF.

For the CDR3, the DNA is TGTGCCAGCAGGGGCCTAGGGACCTACGAGCAGTACTTC. Translating it yields CASRGLGTYEQYF. The J gene is TRBJ2-7, the V gene TRBV6-2 or TRBV6-3, with D unresolved. V lost 6 bases to trimming and J lost 2 bases, with 11 bases between them. The germline V gene has CDR1 MNHEY and CDR2 SVGEGT. The CDR3 is 13 residues long.

This sequence joins TRBV19 and TRBJ2-1; 9 nucleotides align to TRBD1. CDR3 length: 16 amino acids. Germline V CDR1 and CDR2: LNHDA, SQIVND (reference sequence). Germline trimming cut 3 bases from V and 2 bases from J; bases unmatched to any gene: 5. This chain's CDR3 is CASSMWDRDPYNEQFF. The DNA of the CDR3 is TGTGCCAGTAGTATGTGGGACAGGGATCCCTACAATGAGCAGTTCTTC.